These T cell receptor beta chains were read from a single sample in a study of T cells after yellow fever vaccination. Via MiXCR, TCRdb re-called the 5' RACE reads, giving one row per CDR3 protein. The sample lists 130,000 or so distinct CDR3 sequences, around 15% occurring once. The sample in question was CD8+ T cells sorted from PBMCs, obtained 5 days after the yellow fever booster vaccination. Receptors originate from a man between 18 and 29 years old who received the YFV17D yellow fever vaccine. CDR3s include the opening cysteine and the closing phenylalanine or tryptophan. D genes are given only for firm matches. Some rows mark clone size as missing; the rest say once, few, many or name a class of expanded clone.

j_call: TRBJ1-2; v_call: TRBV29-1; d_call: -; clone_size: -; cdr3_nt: TGCAGCGTTGACGATATCGGGGCCCTCTATGGCTACACCTTC; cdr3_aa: CSVDDIGALYGYTF
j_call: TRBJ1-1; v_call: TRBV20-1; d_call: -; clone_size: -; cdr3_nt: TGCAGTGCTAGAGAAGCAGGGGAGACTGAAGCTTTCTTT; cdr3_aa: CSAREAGETEAFF
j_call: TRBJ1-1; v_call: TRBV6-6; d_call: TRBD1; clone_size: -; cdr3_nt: TGTGCCAGCAGTTACTCGCGAGGTTCAGGGGGCCGGGACACTGAAGCTTTCTTT; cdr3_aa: CASSYSRGSGGRDTEAFF
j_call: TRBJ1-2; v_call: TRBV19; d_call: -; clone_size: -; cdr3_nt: TGTGCCAGTACACAGGGCAGCTATGGCTACACCTTC; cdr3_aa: CASTQGSYGYTF
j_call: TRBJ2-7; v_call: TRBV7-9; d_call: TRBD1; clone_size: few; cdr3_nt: TGTGCCAGCAGCTTAACTCCAGGGGGCGCCGAGCAGTACTTC; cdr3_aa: CASSLTPGGAEQYF
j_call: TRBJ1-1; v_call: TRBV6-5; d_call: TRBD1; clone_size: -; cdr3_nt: TGTGCCAGCAGTTACGTACAGGGGTCCACTGAAGCTTTCTTT; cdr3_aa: CASSYVQGSTEAFF
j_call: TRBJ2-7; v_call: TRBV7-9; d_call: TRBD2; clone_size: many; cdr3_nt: TGTGCCAGCAGCTTAGGAGGACTAGCGGCGAACTCCTACGAGCAGTACTTC; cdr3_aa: CASSLGGLAANSYEQYF
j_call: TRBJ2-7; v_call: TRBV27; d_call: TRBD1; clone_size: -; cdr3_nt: TGTGCCAGCAGTTTATCCTACCCGGACAGGGGGCCTAACTACGAGCAGTACTTC; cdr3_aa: CASSLSYPDRGPNYEQYF
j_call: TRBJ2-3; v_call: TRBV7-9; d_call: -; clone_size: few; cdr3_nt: TGTGCCAGCAGCTCCCGCCGAGGCAGAGTCACAGATACGCAGTATTTT; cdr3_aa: CASSSRRGRVTDTQYF
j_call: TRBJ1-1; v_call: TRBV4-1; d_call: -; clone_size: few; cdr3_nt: TGCGCCAGCAGCCACTCCGGATCTCCCGGTGAAGCTTTCTTT; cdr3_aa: CASSHSGSPGEAFF
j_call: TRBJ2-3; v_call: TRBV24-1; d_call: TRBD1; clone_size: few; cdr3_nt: TGTGCCACCAGTGACCTAACAGGGGGCGGATTGGATACGCAGTATTTT; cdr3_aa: CATSDLTGGGLDTQYF
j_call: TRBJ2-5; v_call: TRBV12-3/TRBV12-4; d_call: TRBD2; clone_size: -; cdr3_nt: TGTGCCAGCAGCCTGTGGAGCGGGGGGGAAGAGACCCAGTACTTC; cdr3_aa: CASSLWSGGEETQYF
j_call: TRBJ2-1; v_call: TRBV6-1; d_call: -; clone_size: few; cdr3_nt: TGTGCCATAAGGGAAAGCTCCTACAATGAGCAGTTCTTC; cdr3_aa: CAIRESSYNEQFF
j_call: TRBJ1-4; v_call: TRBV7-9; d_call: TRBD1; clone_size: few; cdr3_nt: TGTGCCAGCAGGCCTAGACAGGGCCAAGAAAAACTGTTTTTT; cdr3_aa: CASRPRQGQEKLFF
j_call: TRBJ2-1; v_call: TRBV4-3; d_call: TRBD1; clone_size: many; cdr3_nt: TGCGCCAGCAGGGCCACAGGGGGCGACTACAATGAGCAGTTCTTC; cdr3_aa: CASRATGGDYNEQFF
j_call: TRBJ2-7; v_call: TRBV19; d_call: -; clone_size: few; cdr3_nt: TGTGCCAGTAGTATTGCATCCCGTTCGGCCTACGAGCAGTACTTC; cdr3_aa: CASSIASRSAYEQYF